These T cell receptor beta chains were read from a single sample in a study of molecular identifiers for immune sequencing clone quantification. TCRdb called the PCR reads again in MiXCR, with one record for every CDR3 protein. The data show just under 650,000 distinct CDR3 sequences, just under 20% seen once. The sequenced sample consisted of naive CD8+ T cells from blood, with Jurkat cell RNA spiked in. These receptors all come from a human donor in good health. Some libraries in this study had Jurkat cell RNA spiked in. The conserved cysteine and the conserved F or W are not part of the CDR3 here. Some rows mark clone size as missing; the rest say once, few, many or name a class of expanded clone.

.,TRBV27,TRBJ2-7,ASSKPGPFYEQY
many,TRBV7-9,TRBJ1-1,ASSLGGTAEAF
many,TRBV2,TRBJ1-2,ASSDPNFNYGYT
.,TRBV11-2,TRBJ2-5,ASSLEVTWVEGGETQY
many,TRBV2,TRBJ1-1,ASSEEGRTEAF
.,TRBV6-5,TRBJ2-3,ASASGTSGDTQY
many,TRBV12-5,TRBJ1-1,ASGTRGAEAF
many,TRBV6-2/TRBV6-3,TRBJ1-2,ASSPGGENYGYT
many,TRBV19,TRBJ1-5,ASFPGQGFQPQH
.,TRBV7-2,TRBJ2-5,ASGQPAWGAFVETQY
.,TRBV12-3/TRBV12-4,TRBJ1-2,ASSLGTYGYT
.,TRBV7-6,TRBJ2-6,ASSLWGQGTRANVLT
.,TRBV11-2,TRBJ2-7,ASSFHDGNEQY
many,TRBV11-2,TRBJ1-4,ASSEQRSTNEKLF
.,TRBV2,TRBJ2-2,ATRRATGELF
many,TRBV4-2,TRBJ1-4,ASSQDRQGKLF
many,TRBV9,TRBJ2-7,ASSIRATDYEQY
.,TRBV7-9,TRBJ2-1,ASSLAGVYYNEQF
many,TRBV3-1,TRBJ2-5,ASSQEVDQETQY
.,TRBV12-3/TRBV12-4,TRBJ2-2,ASSSQVGPGELF
.,TRBV4-1,TRBJ2-7,ASSHTGGQASLDSYEQY
many,TRBV9,TRBJ1-1,ASSQHRGGEAF
many,TRBV30,TRBJ2-2,AWTTTGELF
many,TRBV7-9,TRBJ2-5,ASSLVYLGEGPQETQY
many,TRBV7-9,TRBJ2-1,ASITTSGGYNEQF
.,TRBV6-6,TRBJ1-4,ASSLGWGQLLGSTNEKLF
.,TRBV7-9,TRBJ2-1,ASSLDADNEQF
many,TRBV29-1,TRBJ2-7,SVGGHLSYEQY
many,TRBV11-2,TRBJ2-4,ASSLRDQVAKNIQY
few,TRBV25-1,TRBJ1-5,ASSETGLPQH
few,TRBV6-6,TRBJ2-2,ASSYLAPSSGGELF
many,TRBV28,TRBJ1-1,ASSLFSRAERNTEAF
many,TRBV28,TRBJ1-5,ASSLFGVSNQPQH
.,TRBV13,TRBJ2-5,ASSMGLARGDGTQY
many,TRBV30,TRBJ1-5,AWSGGNLNQPQH
.,TRBV11-2,TRBJ2-7,ASSPWDRGNSYEQY
many,TRBV2,TRBJ1-5,ASRKDGRNSNQPQH
.,TRBV5-1,TRBJ2-7,ASSQQGFGEQY
many,TRBV6-1,TRBJ1-2,ATKSWGYT
many,TRBV4-3,TRBJ1-2,ASSQVALGTEEYGYT
many,TRBV5-6,TRBJ1-3,ASILWGLGKVGDENTIY
.,TRBV13,TRBJ2-1,ASSPTSVSGNEQF
many,TRBV19,TRBJ1-5,ASSILAGLSQPQH
few,TRBV7-4,TRBJ2-3,VSSLKFGRPSADTQY
many,TRBV12-5,TRBJ2-3,ASGLVDGTIDTQY
.,TRBV12-3/TRBV12-4,TRBJ2-5,ASSASSGQETQY
many,TRBV12-3/TRBV12-4,TRBJ1-5,ASTLGGNQPQH
many,TRBV7-9,TRBJ2-3,ASSLATTRSTDTQY
many,TRBV4-1,TRBJ1-3,ASSQISGNTIY
.,TRBV19,TRBJ2-7,ASSQTGTEFYEQY
.,TRBV18,TRBJ2-1,ASTSEGAFYSEQF
.,TRBV12-2,TRBJ1-1,ASRPKRAGTSMNTEAF
few,TRBV27,TRBJ1-4,ASSPSTGTEKLF
many,TRBV28,TRBJ2-7,ASTSRRSPYEQY